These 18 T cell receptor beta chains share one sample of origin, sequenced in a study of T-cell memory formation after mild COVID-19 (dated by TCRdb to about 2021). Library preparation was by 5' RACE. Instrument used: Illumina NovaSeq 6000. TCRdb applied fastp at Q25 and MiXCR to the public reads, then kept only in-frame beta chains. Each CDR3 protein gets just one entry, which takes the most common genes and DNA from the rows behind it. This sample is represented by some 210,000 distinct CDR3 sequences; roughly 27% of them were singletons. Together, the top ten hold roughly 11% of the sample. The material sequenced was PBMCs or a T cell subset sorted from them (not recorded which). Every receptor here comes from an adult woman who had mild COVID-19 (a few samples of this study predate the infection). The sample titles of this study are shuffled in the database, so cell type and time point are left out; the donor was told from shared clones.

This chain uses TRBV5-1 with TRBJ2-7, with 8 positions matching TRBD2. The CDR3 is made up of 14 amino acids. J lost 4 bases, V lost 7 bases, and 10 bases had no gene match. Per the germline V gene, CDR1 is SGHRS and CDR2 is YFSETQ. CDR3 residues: CASALKAGVYEQYF. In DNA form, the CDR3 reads TGCGCCAGCGCCCTGAAAGCGGGAGTATACGAGCAGTACTTC.

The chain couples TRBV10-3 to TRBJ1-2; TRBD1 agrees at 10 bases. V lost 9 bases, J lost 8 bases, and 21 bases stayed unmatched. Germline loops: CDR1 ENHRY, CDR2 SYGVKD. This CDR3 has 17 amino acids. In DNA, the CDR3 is TGTGCCATATCATTGAACCTCGGGACAGGGGCCAGGAGCGGCTACACCTTC. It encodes CAISLNLGTGARSGYTF.

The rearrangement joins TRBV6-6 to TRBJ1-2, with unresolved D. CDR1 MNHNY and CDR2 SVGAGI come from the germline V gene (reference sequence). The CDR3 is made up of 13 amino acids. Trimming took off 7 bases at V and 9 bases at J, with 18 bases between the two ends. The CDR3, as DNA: TGTGCCAGCACGACGTCCGGGCTAATAAGCTACACCTTC. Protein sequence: CASTTSGLISYTF.

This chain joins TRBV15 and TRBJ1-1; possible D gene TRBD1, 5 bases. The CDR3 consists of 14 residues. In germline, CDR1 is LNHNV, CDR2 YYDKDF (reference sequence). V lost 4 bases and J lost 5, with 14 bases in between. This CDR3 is CATSKGGAGTEAFF. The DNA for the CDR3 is TGTGCCACCAGCAAGGGAGGGGCCGGGACTGAAGCTTTCTTT.

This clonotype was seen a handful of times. This CDR3 is CASSVDPAANNEQFF. The CDR3 DNA sequence: TGTGCCAGCAGCGTAGATCCAGCGGCCAACAATGAGCAGTTCTTC. This chain uses TRBV9 with TRBJ2-1; D possibly corresponds to TRBD2 (5 bases). Germline CDR1 and CDR2: SGDLS and YYNGEE. The V gene lost 0 bases and the J gene lost 5 bases, with 12 bases spanning the gap. The CDR3 has 15 amino acids.

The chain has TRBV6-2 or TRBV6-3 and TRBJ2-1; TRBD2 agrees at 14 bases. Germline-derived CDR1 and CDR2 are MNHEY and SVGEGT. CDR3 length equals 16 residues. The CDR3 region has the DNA TGTGTCTCCGGGACTAGCGGGAGAAGGGGTGGCGATGAGCAGTTCTTC. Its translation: CVSGTSGRRGGDEQFF.

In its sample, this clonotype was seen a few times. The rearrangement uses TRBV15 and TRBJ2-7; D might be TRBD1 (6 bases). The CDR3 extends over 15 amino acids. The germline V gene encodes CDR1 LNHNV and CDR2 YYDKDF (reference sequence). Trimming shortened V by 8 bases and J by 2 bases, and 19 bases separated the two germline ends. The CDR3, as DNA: TGTGCCACCGGAGAGAAAACAGGGTCCCCCTACGAGCAGTACTTC. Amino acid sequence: CATGEKTGSPYEQYF.

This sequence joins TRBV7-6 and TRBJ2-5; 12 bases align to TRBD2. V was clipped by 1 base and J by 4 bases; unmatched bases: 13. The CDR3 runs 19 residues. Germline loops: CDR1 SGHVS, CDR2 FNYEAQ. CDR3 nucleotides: TGTGCCAGCAGCTTAGGGGCTAGCGGGGGGGTATCCCCCAGAGAGACCCAGTACTTC. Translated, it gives CASSLGASGGVSPRETQYF.

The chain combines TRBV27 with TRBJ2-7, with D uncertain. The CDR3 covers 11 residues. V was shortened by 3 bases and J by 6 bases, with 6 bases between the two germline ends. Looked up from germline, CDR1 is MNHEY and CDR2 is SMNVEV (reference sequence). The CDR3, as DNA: TGTGCCAGCAGTTTTCCGCCCGAGCAGTACTTC. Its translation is CASSFPPEQYF.

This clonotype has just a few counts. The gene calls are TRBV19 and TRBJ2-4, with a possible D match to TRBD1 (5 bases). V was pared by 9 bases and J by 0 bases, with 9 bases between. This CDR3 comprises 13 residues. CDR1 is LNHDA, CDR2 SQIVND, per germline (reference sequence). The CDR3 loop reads CASSTEAKNIQYF. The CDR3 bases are TGTGCCAGCTCGACAGAAGCCAAAAACATTCAGTACTTC.

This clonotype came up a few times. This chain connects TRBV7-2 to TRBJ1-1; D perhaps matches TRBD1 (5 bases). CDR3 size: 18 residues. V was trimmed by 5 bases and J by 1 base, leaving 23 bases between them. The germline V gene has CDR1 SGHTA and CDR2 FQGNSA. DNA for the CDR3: TGTGCCAGCAGCCCCCCGCGGGCAGGGTCGGGCGAGAACACTGAAGCTTTCTTT. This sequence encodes CASSPPRAGSGENTEAFF.

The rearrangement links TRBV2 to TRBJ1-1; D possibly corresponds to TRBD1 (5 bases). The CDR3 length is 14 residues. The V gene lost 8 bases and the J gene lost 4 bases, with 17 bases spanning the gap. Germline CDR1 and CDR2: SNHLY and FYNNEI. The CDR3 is CASEPGVTLTEAFF. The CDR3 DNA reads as TGTGCCAGCGAACCGGGGGTAACGCTCACTGAAGCTTTCTTT.

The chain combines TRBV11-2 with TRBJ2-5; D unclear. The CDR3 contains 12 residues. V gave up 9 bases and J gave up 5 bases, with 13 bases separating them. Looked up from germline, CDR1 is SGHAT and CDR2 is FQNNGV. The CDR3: CARIRFGETQYF. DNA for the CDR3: TGTGCCAGGATCAGGTTCGGGGAGACCCAGTACTTC.

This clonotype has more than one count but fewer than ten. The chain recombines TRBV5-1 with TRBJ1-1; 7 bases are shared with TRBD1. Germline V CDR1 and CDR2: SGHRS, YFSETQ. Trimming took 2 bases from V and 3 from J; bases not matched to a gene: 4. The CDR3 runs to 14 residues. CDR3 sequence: CASSFGQGDTEAFF. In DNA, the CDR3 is TGCGCCAGCAGCTTCGGCCAGGGGGACACTGAAGCTTTCTTT. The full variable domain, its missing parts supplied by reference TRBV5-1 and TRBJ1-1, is KAGVTQTPRYLIKTRGQQVTLSCSPISGHRSVSWYQQTPGQGLQFLFEYFSETQRNKGNFPGRFSGRQFSNSRSEMNVSTLELGDSALYLCASSFGQGDTEAFFGQGTRLTVV.

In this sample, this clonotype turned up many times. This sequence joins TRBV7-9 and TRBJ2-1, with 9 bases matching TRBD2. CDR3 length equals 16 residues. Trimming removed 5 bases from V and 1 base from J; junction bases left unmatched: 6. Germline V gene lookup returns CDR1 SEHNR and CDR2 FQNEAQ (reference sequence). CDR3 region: CASSPLAGGSYNEQFF. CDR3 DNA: TGTGCCAGCAGCCCCCTGGCGGGAGGGTCCTACAATGAGCAGTTCTTC.

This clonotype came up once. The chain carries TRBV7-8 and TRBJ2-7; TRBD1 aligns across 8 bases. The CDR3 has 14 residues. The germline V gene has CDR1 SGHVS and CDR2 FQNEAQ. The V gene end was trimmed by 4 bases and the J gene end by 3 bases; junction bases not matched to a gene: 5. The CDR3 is CASSWTGRVYEQYF. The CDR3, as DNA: TGTGCCAGCAGCTGGACAGGGCGAGTCTACGAGCAGTACTTC.

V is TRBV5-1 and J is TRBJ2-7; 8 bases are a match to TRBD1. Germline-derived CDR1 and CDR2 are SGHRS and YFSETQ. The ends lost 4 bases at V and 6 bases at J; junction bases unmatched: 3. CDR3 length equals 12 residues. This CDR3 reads CASSGDRGEQYF. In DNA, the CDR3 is TGCGCCAGCAGCGGAGACAGGGGCGAGCAGTACTTC.

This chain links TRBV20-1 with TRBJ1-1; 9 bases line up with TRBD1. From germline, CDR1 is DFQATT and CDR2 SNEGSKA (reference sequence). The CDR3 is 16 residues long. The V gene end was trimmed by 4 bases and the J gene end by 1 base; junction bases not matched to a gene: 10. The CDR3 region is CSATGTGKTKNTEAFF. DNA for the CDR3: TGCAGTGCTACTGGGACAGGGAAAACGAAGAACACTGAAGCTTTCTTT.